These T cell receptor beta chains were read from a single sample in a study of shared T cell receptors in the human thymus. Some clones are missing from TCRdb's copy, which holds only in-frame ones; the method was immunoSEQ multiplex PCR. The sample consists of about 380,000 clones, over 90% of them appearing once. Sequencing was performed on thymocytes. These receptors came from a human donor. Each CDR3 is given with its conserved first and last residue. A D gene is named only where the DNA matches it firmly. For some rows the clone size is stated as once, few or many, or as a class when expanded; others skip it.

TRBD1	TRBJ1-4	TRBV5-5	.	CASSSRDSGPVGYEKLFF	TGTGCCAGCAGCTCCCGGGACAGTGGGCCCGTAGGGTATGAAAAACTGTTTTTT
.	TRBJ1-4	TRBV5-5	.	CASRGDEANEKLFF	TGTGCCAGCAGAGGGGATGAGGCTAATGAAAAACTGTTTTTT
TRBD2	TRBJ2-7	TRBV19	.	CASTPRGERDHYEQYF	TGTGCCAGTACCCCCCGGGGGGAGCGGGACCACTACGAGCAGTACTTC
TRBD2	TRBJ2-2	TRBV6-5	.	CASSSGLAPNTGELFF	TGTGCCAGCAGTTCCGGACTAGCGCCGAACACCGGGGAGCTGTTTTTT
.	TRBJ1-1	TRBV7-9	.	CASSLKGGPIKAFF	TGTGCCAGCAGCTTAAAAGGCGGTCCGATAAAAGCTTTCTTT
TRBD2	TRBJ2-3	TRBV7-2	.	CASSLRGRVTDTQYF	TGTGCCAGCAGCTTACGCGGGAGAGTGACAGATACGCAGTATTTT
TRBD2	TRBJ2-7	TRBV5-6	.	CASSFPYLAGGIREQYF	TGTGCCAGCAGCTTTCCTTATCTAGCGGGAGGCATTCGGGAGCAGTACTTC
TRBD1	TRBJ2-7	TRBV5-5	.	CASSLWGPGQGGPEQYF	TGTGCCAGCAGCTTGTGGGGTCCGGGACAGGGGGGTCCCGAGCAGTACTTC
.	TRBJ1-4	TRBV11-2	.	CASSPRDITTNEKLFF	TGTGCCAGCAGCCCCCGGGACATTACAACTAATGAAAAACTGTTTTTT
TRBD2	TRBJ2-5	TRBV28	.	CASSCGGGRTTQETQYF	TGTGCCAGCAGTTGTGGTGGCGGGAGGACCACTCAAGAGACCCAGTACTTC
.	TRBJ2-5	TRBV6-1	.	CASSEAGRLVGETQYF	TGTGCCAGCAGTGAAGCGGGCAGGCTTGTCGGAGAGACCCAGTACTTC
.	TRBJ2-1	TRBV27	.	CATRGAPSSYNEQFF	TGTGCCACCCGAGGGGCCCCGAGCTCCTACAATGAGCAGTTCTTC
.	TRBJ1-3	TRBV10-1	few	CASSGTDGNTIYF	TGCGCCAGCAGTGGGACAGATGGAAACACCATATATTTT
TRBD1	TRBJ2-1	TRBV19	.	CASSVTGASYNEQFF	TGTGCCAGTAGTGTTACAGGGGCTAGCTACAATGAGCAGTTCTTC
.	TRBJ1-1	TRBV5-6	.	CASSFSNTEAFF	TGTGCCAGCAGCTTTTCCAACACTGAAGCTTTCTTT
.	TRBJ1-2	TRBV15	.	CATSRDEPGNGYTF	TGTGCCACCAGCAGAGACGAACCGGGTAATGGCTACACCTTC
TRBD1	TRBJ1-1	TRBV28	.	CASSLPREDRAEAFF	TGTGCCAGCAGTTTACCCCGCGAGGACAGGGCTGAAGCTTTCTTT
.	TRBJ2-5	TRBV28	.	CASSPGQQETQYF	TGTGCCAGCAGTCCCGGACAGCAAGAGACCCAGTACTTC
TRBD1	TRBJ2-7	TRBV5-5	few	CASSHRDRGYEQYF	TGTGCCAGCAGTCACCGGGACAGGGGCTACGAGCAGTACTTC
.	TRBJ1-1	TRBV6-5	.	CASSYSPEGTEAFF	TGTGCCAGCAGTTACTCGCCAGAGGGCACTGAAGCTTTCTTT
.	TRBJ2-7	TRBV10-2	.	CASSGRVRGYEQYF	TGCGCCAGCAGTGGCAGAGTCCGGGGTTACGAGCAGTACTTC
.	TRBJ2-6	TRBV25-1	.	CASSDSGANVLTF	TGTGCCAGCAGTGACTCTGGGGCCAACGTCCTGACTTTC
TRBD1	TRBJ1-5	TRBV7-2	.	CASRDRQGSNQPQHF	TGTGCCAGCAGAGATCGACAGGGAAGCAATCAGCCCCAGCATTTT
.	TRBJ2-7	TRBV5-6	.	CASSNHRETYEQYF	TGTGCCAGCAGCAACCACAGGGAGACCTACGAGCAGTACTTC
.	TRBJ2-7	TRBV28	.	CASSFFYEQYF	TGTGCCAGCAGTTTTTTCTACGAGCAGTACTTC
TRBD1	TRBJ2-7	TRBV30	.	CAWNGTGGNPYEQYF	TGTGCCTGGAACGGGACAGGGGGTAATCCCTACGAGCAGTACTTC
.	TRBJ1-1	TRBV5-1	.	CASSLLGTPMNTEAFF	TGCGCCAGCAGCTTGCTGGGGACCCCCATGAACACTGAAGCTTTCTTT
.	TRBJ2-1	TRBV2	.	CASSPQGMRTSYNEQFF	TGTGCCAGCAGTCCCCAAGGTATGAGGACCTCCTACAATGAGCAGTTCTTC
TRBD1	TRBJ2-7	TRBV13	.	CASSLRDRAGQYF	TGTGCCAGCAGCCTCCGGGACAGGGCAGGGCAGTACTTC
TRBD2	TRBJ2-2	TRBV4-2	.	CASSQKRVLGLAGGQTGELFF	TGTGCCAGCAGCCAAAAGAGGGTACTAGGATTAGCGGGAGGGCAGACCGGGGAGCTGTTTTTT
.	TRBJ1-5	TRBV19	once	CASSINEGSNQPQHF	TGTGCCAGTAGTATCAATGAGGGGAGCAATCAGCCCCAGCATTTT
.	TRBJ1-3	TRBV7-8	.	CASSYHGGVIGNTIYF	TGTGCCAGCAGCTACCACGGGGGGGTAATTGGAAACACCATATATTTT
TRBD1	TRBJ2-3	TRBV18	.	CASSPWDRGRTDTQYF	TGTGCCAGCTCACCATGGGACAGGGGGCGTACAGATACGCAGTATTTT
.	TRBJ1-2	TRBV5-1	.	CASRSREREGGYTF	TGCGCCAGCAGATCAAGGGAAAGGGAAGGAGGCTACACCTTC
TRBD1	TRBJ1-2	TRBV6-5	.	CAWEDRDNYGYTF	TGTGCCTGGGAGGACAGGGACAACTATGGCTACACCTTC
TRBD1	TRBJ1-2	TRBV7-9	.	CASSFGKDRGPGYTF	TGTGCCAGCAGCTTCGGAAAGGACAGGGGGCCTGGCTACACCTTC
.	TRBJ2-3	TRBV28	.	CASSRKDTQYF	TGTGCCAGCAGTCGGAAGGATACGCAGTATTTT
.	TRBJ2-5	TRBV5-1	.	CASSPAGQETQYF	TGCGCCAGCAGCCCAGCGGGCCAAGAGACCCAGTACTTC
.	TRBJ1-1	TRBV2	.	CATRTANTEAFF	TGTGCCACCAGGACAGCGAACACTGAAGCTTTCTTT
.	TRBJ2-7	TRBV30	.	CAWRGTPSVNEQYF	TGTGCCTGGAGGGGGACTCCCAGTGTGAACGAGCAGTACTTC
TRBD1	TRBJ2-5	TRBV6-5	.	CASSTGTGWETQYF	TGTGCCAGCAGTACCGGGACAGGGTGGGAGACCCAGTACTTC
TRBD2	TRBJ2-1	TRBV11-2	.	CASSPGTSAYNEQFF	TGTGCCAGCAGCCCCGGGACTAGCGCCTACAATGAGCAGTTCTTC
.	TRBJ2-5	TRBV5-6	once	CASSPNRGAHQETQYF	TGTGCCAGCAGCCCGAACCGGGGGGCGCATCAGGAGACCCAGTACTTC
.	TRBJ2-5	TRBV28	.	CASTERQETQYF	TGTGCCAGCACCGAGCGCCAAGAGACCCAGTACTTC
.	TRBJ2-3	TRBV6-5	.	CASSYRPRYTDTQYF	TGTGCCAGCAGTTACCGGCCGCGATACACAGATACGCAGTATTTT
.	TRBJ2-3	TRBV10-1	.	CASSGRGLPRDTQYF	TGCGCCAGCAGTGGCCGGGGACTCCCGAGGGATACGCAGTATTTT
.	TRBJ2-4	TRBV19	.	CASSLSTAFRTTLIQYF	TGTGCCAGTAGTCTCTCCACCGCCTTCCGGACTACCTTGATTCAGTACTTC
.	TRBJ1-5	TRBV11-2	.	CASSLDYTREESNQPQHF	TGTGCCAGCAGCTTAGATTATACCAGGGAGGAGAGCAATCAGCCCCAGCATTTT
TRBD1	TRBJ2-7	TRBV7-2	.	CASSLWTGIYEQYF	TGTGCCAGCAGCTTATGGACAGGTATCTACGAGCAGTACTTC
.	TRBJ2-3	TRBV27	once	CASSSLRASSTDTQYF	TGTGCCAGCAGTTCCCTCAGGGCCAGTAGCACAGATACGCAGTATTTT
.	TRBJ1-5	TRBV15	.	CATREGNQPQHF	TGTGCCACCCGAGAGGGCAATCAGCCCCAGCATTTT
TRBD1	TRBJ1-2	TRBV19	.	CASSCQPGQGTGYTF	TGTGCCAGTAGTTGCCAACCGGGACAGGGGACCGGCTACACCTTC
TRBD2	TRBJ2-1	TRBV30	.	CAWPASGRGNNEQFF	TGTGCCTGGCCGGCTAGCGGGAGAGGGAACAATGAGCAGTTCTTC
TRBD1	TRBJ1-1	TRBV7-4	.	CASSVGRTGRAEAFF	TGTGCCAGCAGCGTAGGGCGGACAGGGCGTGCTGAAGCTTTCTTT
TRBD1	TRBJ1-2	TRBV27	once	CASSPRGPSNYGYTF	TGTGCCAGCAGTCCCAGGGGGCCTTCTAACTATGGCTACACCTTC
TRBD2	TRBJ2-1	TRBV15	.	CATSLIKREGQGEQFF	TGTGCCACCAGCTTAATAAAGCGGGAGGGCCAAGGGGAGCAGTTCTTC
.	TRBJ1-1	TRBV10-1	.	CASRRTVPGLNTEAFF	TGCGCCAGCAGACGGACAGTCCCTGGACTGAACACTGAAGCTTTCTTT
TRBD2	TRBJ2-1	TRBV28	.	CASLPRQAGGDEQFF	TGTGCCAGCCTTCCTCGACAAGCGGGAGGCGATGAGCAGTTCTTC
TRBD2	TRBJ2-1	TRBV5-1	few	CASSPPFSGSSYNEQFF	TGCGCCAGCAGCCCCCCTTTTAGCGGGAGCTCCTACAATGAGCAGTTCTTC